A single sample is the source of the 14 T cell receptor beta chains below, sequenced in a study of Tregs in tolerant kidney transplant recipients. TCRdb's table, derived via immunoSEQ multiplex PCR, lists solely in-frame clones and lacks some. The table records about 240,000 clones, 80% to 85% of them present only once. The sequenced sample was CD4+ T cells from blood. Receptors were obtained from a human donor in good health.

J is TRBJ2-7 and V is TRBV6-1, with 10 bases aligning to TRBD1. V trimming: 11 bases; J trimming: 5 bases; junction bases outside the gene matches: 6. From germline, CDR1 is MNHNS and CDR2 SASEGT. This CDR3 has 12 amino acids. The CDR3 sequence: CAGRTGGHEQYF. The CDR3 nucleotides read TGTGCCGGACGGACAGGGGGGCACGAGCAGTACTTC.

This rearrangement joins TRBV5-1 to TRBJ2-2, with 11 bases matching TRBD2. Germline assignment: CDR1 SGHRS and CDR2 YFSETQ. Trimming removed 4 bases from V and 2 bases from J; junction bases left unmatched: 4. This CDR3 contains 16 residues. The CDR3, as DNA: TGCGCCAGCAGCCTCCTAGCGGGGGGAAACACCGGGGAGCTGTTTTTT. Amino acids: CASSLLAGGNTGELFF. Based on the CDR3 plus reference TRBV5-1 and TRBJ2-2, the full variable domain is KAGVTQTPRYLIKTRGQQVTLSCSPISGHRSVSWYQQTPGQGLQFLFEYFSETQRNKGNFPGRFSGRQFSNSRSEMNVSTLELGDSALYLCASSLLAGGNTGELFFGEGSRLTVL.

The J gene is TRBJ2-6, the V gene TRBV7-6; D might be TRBD2 (6 bases). Trimming left V 1 base short and J 2 bases short, with 6 bases between. This CDR3 has 15 residues. In germline, CDR1 is SGHVS, CDR2 FNYEAQ. The CDR3 DNA follows: TGTGCCAGCAGCTTAGGGGGGGCTGGGGCCAACGTCCTGACTTTC. Translation: CASSLGGAGANVLTF.

This clone was found once. The V and J genes are TRBV5-8 and TRBJ1-2; D gene uncertain. CDR3 size: 16 residues. With 1 base removed from V and 4 bases from J, the gap between germline ends came to 17 bases. Looked up from germline, CDR1 is SGHTS and CDR2 is YDEGEE. Written as DNA, the CDR3 is TGTGCCAGCAGCTTGTGGGCAAGGTTAGGCGCCTATGGCTACACCTTC. Translated, it gives CASSLWARLGAYGYTF.

The chain links TRBV27 to TRBJ2-7; TRBD1 agrees at 7 bases. The CDR3 totals 15 residues. V shed 3 bases and J 2 bases; nucleotides not matched to a gene: 7. The germline V gene has CDR1 MNHEY and CDR2 SMNVEV (reference sequence). The CDR3 DNA reads TGTGCCAGCAGTTTCCGACAGGGTGGCCCCTACGAGCAGTACTTC. It codes for CASSFRQGGPYEQYF.

The chain links TRBV11-2 to TRBJ1-1, with TRBD1 matching 8 bases. Germline-derived CDR1 and CDR2 are SGHAT and FQNNGV. The CDR3 contains 13 residues. The ends lost 3 bases at V and 5 bases at J; junction bases unmatched: 2. This CDR3 is CASSLTGVTEAFF. Here the CDR3 DNA reads TGTGCCAGCAGCTTGACAGGGGTAACTGAAGCTTTCTTT.

V gene TRBV21-1 combines with J gene TRBJ2-3. TRBV21-1 is described as a pseudogene. There are 17 residues in the CDR3. In nucleotides, the CDR3 is TGTGCCAGCAGCAAAGACTACGGACCAAGTGGCACAGATACGCAGTATTTT. It codes for CASSKDYGPSGTDTQYF.

This clone has a single count. This sequence joins TRBV6-5 and TRBJ2-2; possible D gene TRBD2, 5 bases. Germline CDR1 reads MNHEY; CDR2 reads SVGAGI. V was shortened by 2 bases and J by 4 bases, with 11 bases between the two germline ends. The CDR3 extends over 15 amino acids. The CDR3 nucleotides read TGTGCCAGCAGTTACACGAGGGCCCCCACCGGGGAGCTGTTTTTT. Translating it yields CASSYTRAPTGELFF.

The chain combines TRBV10-3 with TRBJ1-4, with TRBD1 matching 7 bases. The CDR3 is made up of 13 amino acids. The V gene's germline CDR1 is ENHRY and CDR2 SYGVKD. With V trimmed by 6 bases and J by 5 bases, 3 bases remained unmatched. CDR3 in amino acids: CAISRDSNEKLFF. The CDR3 coding sequence is TGTGCCATCAGCCGGGACAGCAATGAAAAACTGTTTTTT.

This chain connects TRBV7-2 to TRBJ2-4, with no clear D. The CDR3 covers 14 residues. V lost 5 bases to trimming and J lost 5 bases, with 13 bases between them. The germline V gene has CDR1 SGHTA and CDR2 FQGNSA. CDR3 sequence reads: CASSPSPVQNIQYF. CDR3 coding DNA: TGTGCCAGCAGCCCCAGTCCTGTCCAAAACATTCAGTACTTC.

The chain employs TRBV10-3 and TRBJ1-3; 7 bases match TRBD1. Germline-derived CDR1 and CDR2 are ENHRY and SYGVKD. V gave up 7 bases and J gave up 1 base; unmatched junction bases: 7. The CDR3 sequence is 15 residues long. This CDR3 is CAIKGRQGSGNTIYF. CDR3 in DNA: TGTGCCATCAAGGGAAGACAGGGATCTGGAAACACCATATATTTT.

The sample holds a few counts of this clone. The chain joins TRBV5-1 to TRBJ2-4, with TRBD1 identical over 7 bases. The germline gives CDR1 SGHRS, CDR2 YFSETQ. The V and J ends lost 0 bases and 6 bases, in that order; junction bases with no gene match: 6. The CDR3 totals 15 residues. The CDR3 sequence is CASSLAGGVGNIQYF. The CDR3 DNA reads TGCGCCAGCAGCTTGGCAGGGGGAGTTGGAAACATTCAGTACTTC.

The J gene is TRBJ2-5, the V gene TRBV6-5; TRBD2 agrees at 7 bases. The trim removed 6 bases at V and 6 bases at J, leaving 7 bases unmatched. This CDR3 comprises 13 residues. Germline V gene lookup returns CDR1 MNHEY and CDR2 SVGAGI. The CDR3 sequence: CASSRLAEKTQYF. CDR3 in DNA: TGTGCCAGCAGCCGACTAGCTGAGAAGACCCAGTACTTC.

The chain employs TRBV25-1 and TRBJ2-5, with a possible D match to TRBD2 (6 bases). The CDR3 has 13 residues. CDR1 MGHDK and CDR2 SYGVNS come from the germline V gene. Deletions cut 2 bases from V and 2 bases from J, with 6 bases between. The CDR3 spells CASSERGQETQYF. The CDR3 nucleotides read TGTGCCAGCAGTGAACGGGGGCAAGAGACCCAGTACTTC.